The table lists the clone carrying this TCR beta chain with a count of one. Sequencing used immunoSEQ multiplex PCR; TCRdb keeps in-frame clones, though not all of them. The table has about 100,000 clones, roughly nine tenths seen once. These data are taken from a study of control samples from healthy donors and cancer patients. The germline CDR1 and CDR2 sequences are SGHAT and FQNNGV. The CDR3 loop spans 12 amino acids. V was shortened by 1 base and J by 3 bases, with 4 bases between the two germline ends. The gene calls are TRBV11-2 and TRBJ2-7; no firm D call. The source is a woman between 18 and 30 years old in good health. Material for sequencing was blood. This CDR3 reads CASSLVSYEQYF. DNA for the CDR3: TGTGCCAGCAGCTTAGTTAGCTACGAGCAGTACTTC.